This T cell receptor (beta chain) was captured in a study of technical replicates of blood from a handful of donors (dated by TCRdb to about 2017). The library was obtained by the immunoSEQ multiplex PCR assay. TCRdb mirrors the immuneACCESS table, restricted to in-frame sequences. Some clones are absent from its copies; in checked studies, under half trace to an unresolved V gene, and the reason for the others is unknown. Within this sample are more than 65,000 clones, with roughly 89% of them counted one time only. The top ten hold approximately 0.34% of the sample. The CDR3, from cysteine to phenylalanine, totals 15 residues. Only CDR3 DNA is held: 45 bases, read in frame from base 1. Germline trimming amounts to 4 bases on V and 2 bases on J, with 7 as the count of junction bases outside the gene matches. CDR1 and CDR2 are read off the germline V gene as SGHRS and YFSETQ. For this clone: The target of this receptor is not known. Per-base quality was not reported, and no clone a single base away is much larger than it.

The chain employs TRBV5-1 and TRBJ2-7, and TRBD2 aligns with 9 junction nucleotides. The sequence came from a human donor in good health. Sequencing used T cells isolated from PBMCs. The DNA is TGCGCCAGCAGCCCTCATAGCGGGAGCCCCTACGAGCAGTACTTC. Translation gives CASSPHSGSPYEQYF.